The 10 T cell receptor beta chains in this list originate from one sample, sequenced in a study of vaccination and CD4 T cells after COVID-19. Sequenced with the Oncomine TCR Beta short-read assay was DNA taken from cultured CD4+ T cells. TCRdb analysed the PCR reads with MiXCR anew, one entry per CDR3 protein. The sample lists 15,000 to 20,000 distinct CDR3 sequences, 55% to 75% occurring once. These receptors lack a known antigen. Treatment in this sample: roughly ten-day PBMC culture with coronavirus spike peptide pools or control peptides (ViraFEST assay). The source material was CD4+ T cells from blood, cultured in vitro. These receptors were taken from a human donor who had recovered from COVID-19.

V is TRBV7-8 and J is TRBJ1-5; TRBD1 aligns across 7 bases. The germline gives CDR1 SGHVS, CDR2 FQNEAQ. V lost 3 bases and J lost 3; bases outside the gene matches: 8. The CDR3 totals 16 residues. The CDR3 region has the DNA TGTGCCAGCAGCTTCCAACGTGGGACAGTCAATCAGCCCCAGCATTTT. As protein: CASSFQRGTVNQPQHF.

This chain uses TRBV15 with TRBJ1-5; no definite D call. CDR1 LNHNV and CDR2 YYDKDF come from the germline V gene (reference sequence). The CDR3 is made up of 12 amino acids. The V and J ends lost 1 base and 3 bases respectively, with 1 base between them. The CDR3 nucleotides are TGTGCCACCAGCAGAGTCAATCAGCCCCAGCATTTT. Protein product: CATSRVNQPQHF.

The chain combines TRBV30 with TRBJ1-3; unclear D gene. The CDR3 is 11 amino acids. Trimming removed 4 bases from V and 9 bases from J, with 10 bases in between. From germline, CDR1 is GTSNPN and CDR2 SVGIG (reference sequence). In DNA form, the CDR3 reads TGTGCCTGGATGAGTATGGCCACCATATATTTT. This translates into CAWMSMATIYF.

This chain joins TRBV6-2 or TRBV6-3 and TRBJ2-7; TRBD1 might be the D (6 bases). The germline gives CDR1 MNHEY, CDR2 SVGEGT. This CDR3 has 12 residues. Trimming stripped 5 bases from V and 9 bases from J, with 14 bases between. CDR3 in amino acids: CASSITGFGQYF. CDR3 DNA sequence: TGTGCCAGCAGTATTACAGGGTTCGGGCAGTACTTC.

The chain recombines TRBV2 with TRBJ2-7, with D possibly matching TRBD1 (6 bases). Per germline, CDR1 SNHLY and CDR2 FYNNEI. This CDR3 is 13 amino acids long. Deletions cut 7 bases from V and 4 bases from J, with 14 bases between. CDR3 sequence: CASKATTGYEQYF. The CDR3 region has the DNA TGTGCCAGCAAGGCCACCACAGGGTACGAGCAGTACTTC.

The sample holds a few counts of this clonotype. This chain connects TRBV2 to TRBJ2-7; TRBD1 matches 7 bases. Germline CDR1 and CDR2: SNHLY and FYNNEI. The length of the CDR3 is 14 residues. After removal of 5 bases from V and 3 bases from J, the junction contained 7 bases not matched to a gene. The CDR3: CASSPGTDLYEQYF. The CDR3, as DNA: TGTGCCAGCAGTCCCGGGACAGACCTCTACGAGCAGTACTTC.

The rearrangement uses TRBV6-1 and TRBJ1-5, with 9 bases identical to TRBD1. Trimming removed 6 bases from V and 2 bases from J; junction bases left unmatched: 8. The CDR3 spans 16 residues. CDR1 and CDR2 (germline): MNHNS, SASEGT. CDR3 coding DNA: TGTGCCAGCAGACGACAGGGGGTAGGGGGCAATCAGCCCCAGCATTTT. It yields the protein CASRRQGVGGNQPQHF.

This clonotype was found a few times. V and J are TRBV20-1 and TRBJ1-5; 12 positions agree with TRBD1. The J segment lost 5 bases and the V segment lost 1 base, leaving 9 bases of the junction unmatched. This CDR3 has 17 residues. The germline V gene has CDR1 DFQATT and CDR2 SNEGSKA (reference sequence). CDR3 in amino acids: CSARGLGTGGADQPQHF. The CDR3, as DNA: TGCAGTGCTAGAGGGTTAGGGACAGGGGGCGCCGATCAGCCCCAGCATTTT.

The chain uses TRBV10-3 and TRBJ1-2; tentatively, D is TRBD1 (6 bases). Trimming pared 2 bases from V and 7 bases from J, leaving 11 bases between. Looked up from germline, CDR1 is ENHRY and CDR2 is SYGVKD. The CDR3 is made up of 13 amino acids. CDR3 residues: CAISERNRAGYTF. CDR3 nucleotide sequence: TGTGCCATCAGTGAGAGAAACAGGGCTGGCTACACCTTC.

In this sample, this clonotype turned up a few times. Here the CDR3 reads CSARDPGSDTQYF. The CDR3, as DNA: TGCAGTGCTAGAGACCCGGGTTCAGATACGCAGTATTTT. V and J are TRBV20-1 and TRBJ2-3, with D hard to call. Germline values: CDR1 DFQATT, CDR2 SNEGSKA (reference sequence). The CDR3 is made up of 13 amino acids. Trimming removed 0 bases from V and 4 bases from J, with 8 bases in between.